The entry below describes one T cell receptor (beta chain). Its specificity is unknown. This entry is derived from a study of cytomegalovirus exposure and HLA in healthy donors. Turning to the study itself: When fewer than 500 donors were genotyped, approximately 80% of them were found to fall in the Caucasian-associated ancestry cluster. Overall study findings and caveats: In a later analysis, V- and J-gene trimming of beta chains associated with a DCLRE1C missense variant, replicated independently. The authors later found HLA-associated TCR beta chains more clonally expanded than equally common others. In vitro confirmation showed a few CMV-associated chains to be CMV antigen specific.

The V segment lost 7 bases and the J segment 6 bases; nucleotides outside the gene matches: 3. The length of the CDR3 is 13 residues. Germline V CDR1 and CDR2: MNHNS, SASEGT. 13 Jbeta primers and 60 Vbeta primers were used for the PCR. The repertoire was sequenced with immunoSEQ multiplex PCR; TCRdb's copy has only in-frame clones and lacks some. The sample holds 55,000 or so clones, roughly 82% seen once. Sequencing was done on a sample of PBMCs. The rearrangement uses TRBV6-1 and TRBJ1-4, with TRBD1 matching over 9 bases. The receptor's source is a man under 40 in good health and CMV-seronegative. Here the CDR3 DNA reads TGTGCCAGCACTCGGGACAGGGATGAAAAACTGTTTTTT. Protein: CASTRDRDEKLFF.